These T cell receptor beta chains were read from a single sample in a study of human T cells and chemical hapten exposure. TCRdb redid the calling of the RACE reads with MiXCR, one entry per CDR3 protein. The sample has over 85,000 distinct CDR3 sequences, 10% to 14% seen once. The specimen was whole blood, collected in connection with sensitization to the hapten diphenylcyclopropenone (DPC). The receptors were gathered from a woman aged 55-69 years with alopecia areata. Some clones in this sample may be carry-over from other donors' samples. CDR3s include the opening cysteine and the closing phenylalanine or tryptophan. A D gene is named only where the DNA matches it firmly. Not all rows give a size; the values are once, few, many and, for expanded clones, a class.

d_call j_call v_call clone_size cdr3_nt cdr3_aa
- TRBJ2-5 TRBV12-3/TRBV12-4 many TGTGCCAGCAGTTGGGGGGGGGCCCAGTCGGCCCAGTACTTC CASSWGGAQSAQYF
- TRBJ1-1 TRBV5-1 few TGCGCCAGCAGCTCCGACAGTAACACTGAAGCTTTCTTT CASSSDSNTEAFF
TRBD1 TRBJ1-1 TRBV10-3 many TGTGCCATCAGTGAGTCAGGGGGCGTGAACACTGAAGCTTTCTTT CAISESGGVNTEAFF
- TRBJ2-5 TRBV4-1 many TGCGCCAGCAAGCCCCTATTTAGTTTCGGAGAAGAGACCCAGTACTTC CASKPLFSFGEETQYF
- TRBJ1-5 TRBV7-8 many TGTGCCAGCAGCTTAGGTCCTTTCAATCAGCCCCAGCATTTT CASSLGPFNQPQHF
- TRBJ2-7 TRBV18 - TGTGCCAGCTCACCTAGGTCGATCCAGGGGCTCGGGCCCTACGAGCAGTACTTC CASSPRSIQGLGPYEQYF
TRBD1 TRBJ1-3 TRBV20-1 many TGCAGTGCTAGGCCTGCAGGGGGATTTGGAAACACCATATATTTT CSARPAGGFGNTIYF
- TRBJ2-7 TRBV27 - TGTGCCAGCAGCCCCCTGAGGGGGGGCTTCTACGAGCAGTACTTC CASSPLRGGFYEQYF
- TRBJ1-4 TRBV19 many TGTGCCAGTAGAAGGTTGGACAGTGCAGGGTGGAATGAAAAACTGTTTTTT CASRRLDSAGWNEKLFF
- TRBJ2-2 TRBV6-5 many TGTGCCAGCAGTTACCGGGGGCCCGAGACCGGGGAGCTGTTTTTT CASSYRGPETGELFF
TRBD1 TRBJ1-5 TRBV20-1 many TGCAGTGCTAGTAATCACAGGGGCTCTTATAGCAATCAGCCCCAGCATTTT CSASNHRGSYSNQPQHF
- TRBJ2-5 TRBV19 many TGTGCCAGTAGTATCCGAGCGGGCGAAGAGACCCAGTACTTC CASSIRAGEETQYF
- TRBJ1-1 TRBV5-5 - TGTGCCAGCAGCGTGGCAGGACACAACACTGAAGCTTTCTTT CASSVAGHNTEAFF
- TRBJ2-1 TRBV7-2 - TGTGCCAGCAGCCCCTCCGCCGAGACCCAGTTCTTC CASSPSAETQFF
- TRBJ2-7 TRBV5-1 many TGCGCCAGCAGCTTGAATGCCTTCTACGAGCAGTACTTC CASSLNAFYEQYF
- TRBJ2-5 TRBV6-1 few TGTGCCAGCAGCCCAGGGATGGCAAGGGAGACCCAGTACTTC CASSPGMARETQYF
TRBD2 TRBJ2-4 TRBV7-2 many TGTGCCAGCAGTCGACTAGCGGGGGTAAACCGTGCTAATTCAGTGCGCTTC CASSRLAGVNRANSVRF
- TRBJ1-1 TRBV2 - TGTGCCAGCAGTGAAGACAGCTTAGACACTGAAGCTTTCTTT CASSEDSLDTEAFF
TRBD1 TRBJ2-1 TRBV4-2 few TGTGCCAGCAGCCACCAGGGGGTACTGGACAATGAGCAGTTCTTC CASSHQGVLDNEQFF
- TRBJ2-2 TRBV12-3/TRBV12-4 - TGTGCCAGCAGTTTTCAGGGATCCGGGGAGCTGTTTTTT CASSFQGSGELFF
- TRBJ2-3 TRBV11-2 few TGTGCCAGCAGCTTGGCTGGCCCGGGGTACACAGATACGCAGTATTTT CASSLAGPGYTDTQYF
TRBD2 TRBJ2-1 TRBV5-1 few TGCGCCAGCAGCCCCCTTAGCGGGGATTACAATGAGCAGTTCTTC CASSPLSGDYNEQFF
- TRBJ1-5 TRBV12-3/TRBV12-4 - TGTGCCAGCACGACAGGCTCGGGGGGCAATCAGCCCCAGCATTTT CASTTGSGGNQPQHF
- TRBJ1-1 TRBV10-1 many TGTGCCAGCAGCGAGGAGCCGAACACTGAAGCTTTCTTT CASSEEPNTEAFF
TRBD2 TRBJ2-3 TRBV5-4 few TGTGCCAGCAGCCCCGGACTAGCGGGGGAACTGGGTACGCAGTATTTT CASSPGLAGELGTQYF
- TRBJ1-5 TRBV20-1 few TGCAGTGCTAACACCCAGCGGGACAATCAGCCCCAGCATTTT CSANTQRDNQPQHF
- TRBJ2-5 TRBV7-2 many TGTGCCAGCAGCCCAAAGGGGGACGAAAAAGAGACCCAGTACTTC CASSPKGDEKETQYF
TRBD1 TRBJ2-1 TRBV2 few TGTGCCAGCAGTTCCGACAGGGGCAGATCCTACAATGAGCAGTTCTTC CASSSDRGRSYNEQFF
- TRBJ1-1 TRBV6-2/TRBV6-3 few TGTGCCAGCAGTTTCTACCTTGGTATGTCCCCGAACACTGAAGCTTTCTTT CASSFYLGMSPNTEAFF
TRBD2 TRBJ2-5 TRBV7-3 many TGTGCCAGCAGCCTCACCCGGACTAGCTCAGAGACCCAGTACTTC CASSLTRTSSETQYF
TRBD1 TRBJ1-1 TRBV5-1 few TGCGCCAGCAGCTTGACAGGGGAAGGGTACACTGAAGCTTTCTTT CASSLTGEGYTEAFF
TRBD1 TRBJ2-1 TRBV12-3/TRBV12-4 many TGTGCCAGCAGGCTCCGGGACAGCTCCTACAATGAGCAGTTCTTC CASRLRDSSYNEQFF
- TRBJ2-7 TRBV10-3 many TGTGCCATCAGTGATACAGGTACCTACGAGCAGTACTTC CAISDTGTYEQYF
- TRBJ2-3 TRBV7-2 - TGTGCCAGCAGCCCAGGGACTCCATACACAGATACGCAGTATTTT CASSPGTPYTDTQYF
- TRBJ2-3 TRBV5-5 few TGTGCCAGCAGCAACCATGGACGGAGGCTTTCGGGCACAGATACGCAGTATTTT CASSNHGRRLSGTDTQYF
TRBD1 TRBJ1-4 TRBV6-5 once TGTGCCAGCGGGGACAGGGTGAATGAAAAACTGTTTTTT CASGDRVNEKLFF
TRBD1 TRBJ2-2 TRBV4-2 - TGTGCCAGCAGGGAAGGACAGGGCGACACCGGGGAGCTGTTTTTT CASREGQGDTGELFF
- TRBJ2-1 TRBV20-1 few TGCAGTGCTAGAGATGTGAGGGGGATCAATGAGCAGTTCTTC CSARDVRGINEQFF